These 25 T cell receptor beta chains were sequenced from one sample in a study of identical twins. TCRdb re-analysed the 5' RACE reads in MiXCR, keeping a single row per CDR3 protein. Of a few hundred thousand distinct CDR3 sequences listed, roughly 8.6% are singletons. These data are also associated with another study on yellow fever vaccine responses in identical twins.

Material for sequencing was memory (CD45RO+) T cells sorted from blood. The receptors stem from a woman between 18 and 29 years old in good health.

This clonotype occurred many times. The chain has TRBV18 and TRBJ1-6; D perhaps matches TRBD1 (5 bases). From germline, CDR1 is KGHSH and CDR2 LQKENI. The ends were cut back, 5 bases at V and 8 bases at J, with 13 bases in the middle. The CDR3 runs 14 residues. The CDR3, as DNA: TGTGCCAGCTCAAGGGACTTTTCGGATTCACCCCTCCACTTT. Its translation: CASSRDFSDSPLHF.

This clonotype was seen a few times. This chain links TRBV6-2 or TRBV6-3 with TRBJ2-1, with D perhaps TRBD2 (5 bases). Germline V lookup: CDR1 MNHEY, CDR2 SVGEGT. CDR3 size: 15 residues. Trimming pared 6 bases from V and 2 bases from J, leaving 14 bases between. CDR3 amino acids: CASSPMGSAYNEQFF. The CDR3 bases are TGTGCCAGCAGCCCTATGGGTAGCGCCTACAATGAGCAGTTCTTC.

This clonotype was seen more than once but under ten times. The J gene is TRBJ2-7, the V gene TRBV19; D uncertain. The CDR3 covers 15 residues. V lost 5 bases and J 3 bases, leaving 17 bases between the germline ends. Per germline, CDR1 LNHDA and CDR2 SQIVND (reference sequence). CDR3 in amino acids: CASSESSQKIYEQYF. The CDR3 nucleotides are TGTGCCAGTAGTGAGTCGAGCCAGAAGATCTACGAGCAGTACTTC.

This clonotype was counted at least ten times. The chain combines TRBV6-1 with TRBJ2-3, with TRBD2 matching over 10 bases. The CDR3 has 17 amino acids. Germline V lookup: CDR1 MNHNS, CDR2 SASEGT. The V and J ends lost 3 bases and 6 bases, in that order; junction bases with no gene match: 12. CDR3 amino acids: CASSEAWASGRTDTQYF. As DNA, the CDR3 is TGTGCCAGCAGTGAGGCTTGGGCTAGCGGGAGAACGGATACGCAGTATTTT.

A few counts support this clonotype. This rearrangement joins TRBV27 to TRBJ2-2; 13 nucleotides align to TRBD2. The length of the CDR3 is 16 residues. Trimming cost V 3 bases and J 6 bases; bases outside gene matches: 4. The V gene's germline CDR1 is MNHEY and CDR2 SMNVEV (reference sequence). CDR3: CASSFSGLAGPGELFF. CDR3 sequence (DNA): TGTGCCAGCAGTTTTTCGGGACTAGCGGGACCCGGGGAGCTGTTTTTT.

This clonotype was seen ten or more times. The rearrangement joins TRBV3-1 to TRBJ2-1; D is unresolved. Germline V gene sequence: CDR1 LGHDT, CDR2 YNNKEL (reference sequence). V gave up 6 bases and J gave up 7 bases, with 7 bases separating them. The CDR3 sequence is 11 residues long. CDR3 in DNA: TGTGCCAGCAGGCACTCGAATGAGCAGTTCTTC. Encoded protein: CASRHSNEQFF.

Note on this clonotype: A much larger clone sits a single nucleotide away, making a read error possible. The chain employs TRBV12-3 or TRBV12-4 and TRBJ2-5; TRBD2 matches 8 bases. There are 13 residues in the CDR3. V shed 7 bases and J 4 bases; nucleotides not matched to a gene: 5. Written as DNA, the CDR3 is TGTGCCAGCATACGGGAGGGCCTAGAGACCCAGTACTTC. Translated: CASIREGLETQYF.

This chain links TRBV6-1 with TRBJ2-3, with D hard to call. The CDR3 covers 15 residues. V gave up 0 bases and J gave up 7 bases, with 14 bases separating them. Germline V gene lookup returns CDR1 MNHNS and CDR2 SASEGT. The CDR3 DNA reads as TGTGCCAGCAGTGAAGCGCTTTGGCCAGGAAATACGCAGTATTTT. It specifies CASSEALWPGNTQYF.

V and J are TRBV10-2 and TRBJ2-7; 7 bases align to TRBD1. This CDR3 is built from 12 residues. From germline, CDR1 is WSHSY and CDR2 SAAADI. V lost 8 bases, J lost 4 bases, and 5 bases stayed unmatched. CDR3 DNA: TGCGCCAGCGCAGAACAGGGGTACGAGCAGTACTTC. It specifies CASAEQGYEQYF.

Many counts were recorded for this clonotype. The chain carries TRBV4-2 and TRBJ2-1; D is possibly TRBD2 (5 bases). V dropped 5 bases and J dropped 9 bases, with 8 bases sitting between them. Germline loops: CDR1 LGHNA, CDR2 YNFKEQ. The CDR3 length is 11 residues. The CDR3 bases are TGTGCCAGCAGCGATACTAGTGAGCAGTTCTTC. Its protein product is CASSDTSEQFF.

This clonotype was picked up many times. V usage is TRBV25-1 and J usage is TRBJ2-7; 7 bases match TRBD1. Germline values: CDR1 MGHDK, CDR2 SYGVNS. The ends lost 1 base at V and 3 bases at J; junction bases unmatched: 6. The CDR3 loop spans 15 amino acids. The CDR3 loop is CASSESRDSFYEQYF. DNA of the CDR3: TGTGCCAGCAGTGAATCCCGGGACAGTTTCTACGAGCAGTACTTC.

This chain links TRBV27 with TRBJ2-3; 8 bases are a match to TRBD2. The CDR3 contains 15 residues. CDR1 is MNHEY and CDR2 is SMNVEV in the germline V gene (reference sequence). Trimming at V came to 2 bases and at J to 5 bases, leaving 6 bases not matched to a gene. The CDR3: CASSLRGLVLDTQYF. The CDR3, as DNA: TGTGCCAGCAGTTTAAGGGGACTAGTCCTAGATACGCAGTATTTT.

The gene calls are TRBV6-1 and TRBJ2-3, with D tentatively TRBD2 (6 bases). V dropped 6 bases and J dropped 7 bases, with 14 bases sitting between them. CDR3 size: 13 residues. CDR1 is MNHNS, CDR2 SASEGT, per germline. CDR3 sequence reads: CASSDTTRNTQYF. Written as DNA, the CDR3 is TGTGCCAGCAGCGATACGACTAGAAATACGCAGTATTTT.

Concerning this clonotype: The junction does not match germline at one end; this may be a read error. The rearrangement uses TRBV3-1 and TRBJ2-3, with TRBD1 matching over 12 bases. The CDR3 spans 14 residues. Germline-derived CDR1 and CDR2 are LGHDT and YNNKEL (reference sequence). The CDR3 region has the DNA TGTGCCAGCAGCCGGGGACAGGGGGCTGATACGCGGTATTTT. It encodes CASSRGQGADTRYF.

The rearrangement links TRBV28 to TRBJ2-3; D remains ambiguous. The V and J ends lost 3 bases and 6 bases respectively, with 1 base between them. This CDR3 contains 10 residues. CDR1 and CDR2 from the germline V gene are MDHEN and SYDVKM. The CDR3 DNA reads as TGTGCCAGCAGTTTGGATACGCAGTATTTT. Translation gives CASSLDTQYF.

This clonotype was seen a handful of times. The rearrangement uses TRBV15 and TRBJ2-3; the match to TRBD2 covers 8 bases. After removal of 0 bases from V and 12 bases from J, the junction contained 11 bases not matched to a gene. The germline V gene encodes CDR1 LNHNV and CDR2 YYDKDF (reference sequence). The CDR3 covers 15 residues. The CDR3 DNA reads TGTGCCACCAGCAGAGATCGTGGGCGGGGGGCCGGTCAGTATTTT. It codes for CATSRDRGRGAGQYF.

This clonotype has more than one count but fewer than ten. This chain connects TRBV9 to TRBJ2-1; D assignment may be TRBD1 or TRBD2 (6 bases each). This CDR3 is built from 15 residues. From germline, CDR1 is SGDLS and CDR2 YYNGEE. V was pared by 0 bases and J by 6 bases, with 13 bases between. Here the CDR3 reads CASSVDSGAFNEQFF. CDR3 DNA sequence: TGTGCCAGCAGCGTAGACTCGGGGGCCTTCAATGAGCAGTTCTTC. Filled out from reference TRBV9 and TRBJ2-1, the complete variable domain reads DSGVTQTPKHLITATGQRVTLRCSPRSGDLSVYWYQQSLDQGLQFLIQYYNGEERAKGNILERFSAQQFPDLHSELNLSSLELGDSALYFCASSVDSGAFNEQFFGPGTRLTVL.

This clonotype has a handful of counts. This chain connects TRBV6-1 to TRBJ2-3, with 11 positions matching TRBD1. The V segment lost 6 bases and the J segment 1 base; nucleotides outside the gene matches: 3. The V gene's germline CDR1 is MNHNS and CDR2 SASEGT. The CDR3 is made up of 15 amino acids. The CDR3 reads CASSRGQGGTDTQYF. In DNA form, the CDR3 reads TGTGCCAGCAGCCGGGGACAGGGGGGCACAGATACGCAGTATTTT.

This clonotype was seen a few times. The rearrangement joins TRBV6-2 or TRBV6-3 to TRBJ1-6, with D uncertain. The germline gives CDR1 MNHEY, CDR2 SVGEGT. CDR3 length equals 14 residues. V lost 3 bases and J lost 7, with 10 bases in between. The CDR3 DNA follows: TGTGCCAGCAGTTATCCACAGACGAATTCACCCCTCCACTTT. Protein product: CASSYPQTNSPLHF.

This clonotype was seen more than once but under ten times. The CDR3 region is CASTGLAGRETQYF. The CDR3 nucleotides are TGTGCCAGCACCGGACTAGCGGGACGGGAGACCCAGTACTTC. The V call is TRBV6-2 or TRBV6-3, the J call TRBJ2-5; 12 positions agree with TRBD2. V shed 7 bases and J 5 bases; nucleotides not matched to a gene: 5. The CDR3 has 14 amino acids. CDR1 MNHEY and CDR2 SVGEGT come from the germline V gene.

The table lists this clonotype with many counts. The chain is built from TRBV28 and TRBJ2-1; D possibly corresponds to TRBD2 (6 bases). Deletions cut 6 bases from V and 4 bases from J, with 13 bases between. Per the germline V gene, CDR1 is MDHEN and CDR2 is SYDVKM. The CDR3 is 14 amino acids. The CDR3 loop is CASRKRLDYNEQFF. Here the CDR3 DNA reads TGTGCCAGCAGAAAGAGACTAGATTACAATGAGCAGTTCTTC.

In this sample, this clonotype turned up many times. The genes are TRBV5-1 and TRBJ2-3; 7 bases are a match to TRBD2. The CDR3 is 16 residues long. The V gene's germline CDR1 is SGHRS and CDR2 YFSETQ. J lost 5 bases, V lost 1 base, and 10 bases had no gene match. The CDR3 bases are TGCGCCAGCAGCTTGTGGACGGGAGCGGGGAAAGATACGCAGTATTTT. Translating it yields CASSLWTGAGKDTQYF.

The chain is built from TRBV7-9 and TRBJ1-2, with D unclear. Trimming removed 5 bases at V and 5 bases at J, with 12 bases between. The CDR3 runs to 13 residues. Per the germline V gene, CDR1 is SEHNR and CDR2 is FQNEAQ (reference sequence). The CDR3 region is CASSAWTEYGYTF. In DNA, the CDR3 is TGTGCCAGCAGCGCCTGGACCGAATATGGCTACACCTTC.

V gene TRBV20-1 combines with J gene TRBJ2-3; 11 bases agree with TRBD2. This CDR3 has 15 residues. V lost 5 bases, J lost 4 bases, and 8 bases stayed unmatched. Germline V CDR1 and CDR2: DFQATT, SNEGSKA (reference sequence). The CDR3 DNA sequence: TGCAGTGCTCACCCACTAGCGGGAGTGCCAGATACGCAGTATTTT. Translating it yields CSAHPLAGVPDTQYF.

This clonotype came up a few times. The chain recombines TRBV6-1 with TRBJ2-1; D tentatively fits TRBD1 or TRBD2 (6 bases each). Germline CDR1 is MNHNS and CDR2 is SASEGT. Trimming removed 3 bases at V and 1 base at J, with 10 bases between. The CDR3 runs 15 residues. The CDR3 DNA reads as TGTGCCAGCAGTGAGGGGGGCCTTTCCTACAATGAGCAGTTCTTC. Translated, it gives CASSEGGLSYNEQFF.